These 15 T cell receptor beta chains share one sample of origin, sequenced in a study of blood T cell repertoires in COVID-19 (TCRdb year 2020). Receptor amplification or capture employed the immunoSEQ multiplex PCR assay. TCRdb took this table from immuneACCESS and kept in-frame rearrangements with V and J called. Such tables lack part of the clones; where checked against another copy, unresolved V genes explain under half of the gap, and the rest is unexplained. The sample contains about 300,000 clones, 87% of them found a single time. Clones ranked in the top ten supply less than 2.5% of the sample. The material sequenced was peripheral blood. The source of these receptors is a man aged 18 to 35 with active or convalescent COVID-19.

The V and J genes are TRBV19 and TRBJ1-1, with D unclear. Germline V gene data show CDR1 as LNHDA and CDR2 as SQIVND (reference sequence). The V and J ends lost 5 bases and 1 base respectively, with 11 bases between them. CDR3 length: 14 residues. This chain's CDR3 is CASSPGSENTEAFF. CDR3 DNA: TGTGCCAGTAGTCCCGGGTCAGAGAACACTGAAGCTTTCTTT.

The V gene is TRBV18, the J gene TRBJ1-5; weak D call: TRBD1 (6 bases). This CDR3 is 15 amino acids long. Trimming removed 6 bases from V and 4 bases from J, with 16 bases in between. The germline V gene has CDR1 KGHSH and CDR2 LQKENI. This chain's CDR3 is CASSPAIQGNQPQHF. The CDR3 DNA follows: TGTGCCAGCTCGCCCGCCATACAGGGAAATCAGCCCCAGCATTTT.

This clone was picked up one time. The V call is TRBV28, the J call TRBJ1-1; TRBD1 might be the D (6 bases). The V gene lost 6 bases and the J gene lost 3 bases, with 17 bases spanning the gap. The CDR3 covers 15 residues. The V gene's germline CDR1 is MDHEN and CDR2 SYDVKM. The CDR3 DNA is TGTGCCAGCAGGCCCACAGGGACCGTCGACACTGAAGCTTTCTTT. Residues: CASRPTGTVDTEAFF.

The gene calls are TRBV5-4 and TRBJ2-7; tentative D call: TRBD2 (6 bases). The V and J ends lost 2 bases and 3 bases respectively, with 15 bases between them. From germline, CDR1 is SGHNT and CDR2 YYREEE (reference sequence). The CDR3 covers 15 residues. DNA of the CDR3: TGTGCCAGCAGCTTTGGGGGACTGGGTTACTACGAGCAGTACTTC. Translation gives CASSFGGLGYYEQYF.

This chain links TRBV28 with TRBJ1-5; 11 bases fit TRBD1. After removal of 4 bases from V and 5 bases from J, the junction contained 7 bases not matched to a gene. This CDR3 has 16 residues. CDR1 is MDHEN and CDR2 is SYDVKM in the germline V gene. The CDR3 sequence: CASSSGTGGIHQPQHF. CDR3 DNA sequence: TGTGCCAGCAGTTCCGGGACAGGGGGGATTCATCAGCCCCAGCATTTT.

The V gene is TRBV11-2, the J gene TRBJ2-4, with 8 bases lining up with TRBD1. CDR3 length equals 17 residues. Trimming removed 6 bases from V and 6 bases from J; junction bases left unmatched: 16. CDR1 is SGHAT, CDR2 FQNNGV, per germline. CDR3 DNA: TGTGCCAGCAGACGATTGGGAGGACAGGGTTCGACAAACATTCAGTACTTC. Protein product: CASRRLGGQGSTNIQYF.

The V call is TRBV18, the J call TRBJ2-1; TRBD2 agrees at 9 bases. After removal of 3 bases from V and 10 bases from J, the junction contained 7 bases not matched to a gene. The CDR3 runs to 14 residues. The germline V gene has CDR1 KGHSH and CDR2 LQKENI. The CDR3 DNA reads as TGTGCCAGCTCACCGCGGGAGGGCCGGTTGGAGCAGTTCTTC. Translated: CASSPREGRLEQFF.

The V and J genes are TRBV9 and TRBJ2-1, with 9 bases fitting TRBD2. V shed 0 bases, J shed 7 bases, and the junction held 14 bases outside the gene matches. Germline V gene sequence: CDR1 SGDLS, CDR2 YYNGEE. The CDR3 runs 18 residues. CDR3 sequence: CASSVVGLAGRRENEQFF. The CDR3 bases are TGTGCCAGCAGCGTAGTTGGGCTAGCGGGACGGCGGGAAAATGAGCAGTTCTTC.

The CDR3 spells CASSTGTGENTEAFF. CDR3 sequence (DNA): TGTGCCAGCAGCACGGGGACAGGGGAAAACACTGAAGCTTTCTTT. This rearrangement joins TRBV7-8 to TRBJ1-1; 10 positions match TRBD1. This CDR3 has 15 amino acids. Trimming at V came to 5 bases and at J to 2 bases, leaving 5 bases not matched to a gene. Germline V gene sequence: CDR1 SGHVS, CDR2 FQNEAQ.

This rearrangement joins TRBV7-2 to TRBJ1-2; D ambiguous. The V gene's germline CDR1 is SGHTA and CDR2 FQGNSA. The length of the CDR3 is 13 residues. The V and J ends lost 5 bases and 1 base respectively, with 8 bases between them. The CDR3 region is CASSPVFNYGYTF. DNA of the CDR3: TGTGCCAGCAGCCCCGTATTTAACTATGGCTACACCTTC.

This sequence joins TRBV9 and TRBJ2-1, with TRBD1 matching over 8 bases. The J segment lost 1 base and the V segment lost 4 bases, leaving 16 bases of the junction unmatched. Germline-derived CDR1 and CDR2 are SGDLS and YYNGEE. The CDR3 is 19 residues long. The CDR3 spells CASSRRLAGGLISYNEQFF. CDR3 sequence (DNA): TGTGCCAGCAGCAGGCGTTTGGCAGGGGGCTTGATTTCCTACAATGAGCAGTTCTTC.

The gene calls are TRBV18 and TRBJ1-2, with 7 bases lining up with TRBD1. Germline assignment: CDR1 KGHSH and CDR2 LQKENI. J was trimmed by 3 bases and V by 6 bases; bases with no gene match: 10. The CDR3 spans 15 residues. For the CDR3, the DNA is TGTGCCAGCTCCCCGTCCATACAGGGGCACTATGGCTACACCTTC. It encodes CASSPSIQGHYGYTF.

CDR3 DNA sequence: TGTGCCAGCAGTTCTGGGGGCTTCACAGATACGCAGTATTTT. It codes for CASSSGGFTDTQYF. The rearrangement links TRBV27 to TRBJ2-3; a weak D match, TRBD1 (6 bases). The CDR3 has 14 residues. In germline, CDR1 is MNHEY, CDR2 SMNVEV (reference sequence). V lost 4 bases and J 2 bases, leaving 10 bases between the germline ends.

The J gene is TRBJ1-5, the V gene TRBV11-3; 9 bases line up with TRBD1. Per the germline V gene, CDR1 is SGHNT and CDR2 is YENEEA. The CDR3 runs to 18 residues. The ends lost 5 bases at V and 1 base at J; junction bases unmatched: 12. The CDR3 sequence is CASSLRDRAPISNQPQHF. DNA of the CDR3: TGTGCCAGCAGCCTCCGGGACAGGGCTCCCATAAGCAATCAGCCCCAGCATTTT.

The genes are TRBV10-1 and TRBJ2-7; 10 bases line up with TRBD1. J was trimmed by 6 bases and V by 2 bases; bases with no gene match: 4. Germline V lookup: CDR1 WNHNN, CDR2 SYGVQD (reference sequence). CDR3 length equals 14 residues. Written as DNA, the CDR3 is TGCGCCAGCAGTGAGGCGACAGGGGGCGGCGAGCAGTACTTC. Translating it yields CASSEATGGGEQYF.